This T cell receptor beta chain was recorded in a study of OX40 agonist ivuxolimab in advanced cancers. On the study more broadly: Eligibility admitted prior anti-PD-1, anti-PD-L1 or anti-CTLA-4 therapy; 35% to 40% had some.

Systemic immunosuppression or a history of autoimmune disease excluded patients. Study conclusions and caveats: Not determined was the antigen specificity of the expanded peripheral T cells. Some patients without response likewise showed low normalized clonal expansion.

The sample holds one count of this clone. Its antigen is unknown. The table came from immunoSEQ multiplex PCR; TCRdb's copy has only in-frame clones and leaves some out. This sample has approximately 50,000 clones, with roughly 84% found just once. Sequenced here: CD4+ or CD8+ T cells sorted from blood, sampled in a trial of the OX40 agonist ivuxolimab. The clonotype originates from an adult with an advanced solid tumor such as melanoma, head and neck, liver or kidney cancer.

The CDR3 sequence is CASSFQGGYGYTF. The CDR3 DNA reads TGCGCCAGCAGCTTTCAGGGTGGCTATGGCTACACCTTC. The chain is built from TRBV5-1 and TRBJ1-2, with D possibly matching TRBD1 (5 bases). This CDR3 region has 13 residues. The V end was cut by 2 bases, the J end by 4 bases, with 9 bases between. Germline CDR1 and CDR2: SGHRS and YFSETQ.